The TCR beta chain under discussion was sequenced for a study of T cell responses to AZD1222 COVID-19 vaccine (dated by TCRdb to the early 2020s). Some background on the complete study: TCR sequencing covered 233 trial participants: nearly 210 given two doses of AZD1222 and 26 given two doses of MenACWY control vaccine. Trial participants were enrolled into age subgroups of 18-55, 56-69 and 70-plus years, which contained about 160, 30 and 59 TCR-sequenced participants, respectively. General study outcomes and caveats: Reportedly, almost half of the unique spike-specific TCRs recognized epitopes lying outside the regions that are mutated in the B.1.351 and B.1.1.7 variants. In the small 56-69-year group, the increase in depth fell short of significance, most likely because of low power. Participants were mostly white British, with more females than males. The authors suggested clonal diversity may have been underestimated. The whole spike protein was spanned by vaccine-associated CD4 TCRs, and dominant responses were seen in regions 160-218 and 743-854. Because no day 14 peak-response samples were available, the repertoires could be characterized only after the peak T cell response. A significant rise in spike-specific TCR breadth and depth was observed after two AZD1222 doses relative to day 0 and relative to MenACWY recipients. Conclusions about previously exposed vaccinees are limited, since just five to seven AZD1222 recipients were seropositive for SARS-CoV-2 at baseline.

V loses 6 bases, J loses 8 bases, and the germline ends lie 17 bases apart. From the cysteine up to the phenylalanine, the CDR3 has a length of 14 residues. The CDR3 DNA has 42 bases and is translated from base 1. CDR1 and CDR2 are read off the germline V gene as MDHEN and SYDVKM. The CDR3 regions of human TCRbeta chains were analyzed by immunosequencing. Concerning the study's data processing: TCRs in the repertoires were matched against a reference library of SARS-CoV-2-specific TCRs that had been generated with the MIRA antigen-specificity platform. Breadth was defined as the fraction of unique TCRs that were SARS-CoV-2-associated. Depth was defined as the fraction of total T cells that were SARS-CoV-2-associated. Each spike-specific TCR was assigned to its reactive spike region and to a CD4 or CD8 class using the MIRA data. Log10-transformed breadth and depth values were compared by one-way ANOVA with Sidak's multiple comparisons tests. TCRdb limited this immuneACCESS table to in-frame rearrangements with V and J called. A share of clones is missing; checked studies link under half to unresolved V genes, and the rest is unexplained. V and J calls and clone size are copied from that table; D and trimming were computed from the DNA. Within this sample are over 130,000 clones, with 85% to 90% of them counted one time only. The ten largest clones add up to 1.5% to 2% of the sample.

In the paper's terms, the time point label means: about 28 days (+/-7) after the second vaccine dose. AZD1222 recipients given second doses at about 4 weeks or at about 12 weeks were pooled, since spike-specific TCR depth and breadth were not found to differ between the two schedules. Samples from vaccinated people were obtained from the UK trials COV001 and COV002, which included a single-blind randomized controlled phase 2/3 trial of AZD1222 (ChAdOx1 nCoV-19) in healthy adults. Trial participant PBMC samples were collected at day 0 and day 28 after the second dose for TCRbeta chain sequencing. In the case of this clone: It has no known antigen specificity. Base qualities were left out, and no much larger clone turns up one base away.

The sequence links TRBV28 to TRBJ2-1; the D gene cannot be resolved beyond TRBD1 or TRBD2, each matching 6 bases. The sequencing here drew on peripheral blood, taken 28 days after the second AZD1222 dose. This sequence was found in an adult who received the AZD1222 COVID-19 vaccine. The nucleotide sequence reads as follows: TGTGCCAGCAGCCTATTTAGGGGGGTCTATGAGCAGTTCTTC. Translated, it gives CASSLFRGVYEQFF.